A single TCR beta chain is shown here with its context. Its antigen is not identified. This record comes from a study of shared clonotypes between healthy human individuals. Negatively enriched CD4+ T cells were divided by CD45RA into naive and memory. Broader study findings: Clonotypes shared by all four sorted-subset donors had higher generation probabilities than non-shared clonotypes.

Data came from immunoSEQ multiplex PCR; TCRdb stores just in-frame clones and leaves some out. Here the sample spans over a million clones, roughly 96% being singletons. Germline V CDR1 and CDR2: MDHEN, SYDVKM. The CDR3 contains 18 residues. Trimming removed 3 bases from V and 3 bases from J; junction bases left unmatched: 15. This chain joins TRBV28 and TRBJ1-1, with 8 bases matching TRBD1. Material for sequencing was naive CD4+ T cells sorted from blood. Subset denoted: CD45RA+ positively selected. This TCR was recovered from a man aged 25 to 40 in good health. DNA of the CDR3: TGTGCCAGCAGTTTCCAAATCCCCCAAACAGGGGGGGACACTGAAGCTTTCTTT. It yields the protein CASSFQIPQTGGDTEAFF.